One sample yielded the 15 T cell receptor beta chains listed below, sequenced in a study of CD8+ T cells in alopecia areata. Investigators isolated RNA and reverse transcribed it into cDNA to act as the sequencing template. TCRdb's table, derived via immunoSEQ multiplex PCR, lists solely in-frame clones and lacks some. The sample contains about 200,000 clones, around two fifths of which appear only once. Treatment described: oral pan-JAK inhibitor, 5-10 mg twice daily. The starting material was CD4+ T cells sorted from blood, obtained at approximately week 34, from a patient treated with tofacitinib. Receptors originate from a human donor with alopecia areata.

This clone occurred a few times. The chain combines TRBV7-2 with TRBJ1-1; the D gene is possibly TRBD1 (6 bases). The germline V gene has CDR1 SGHTA and CDR2 FQGNSA. The CDR3 has 15 amino acids. Trimming stripped 0 bases from V and 8 bases from J, with 16 bases between. CDR3 sequence reads: CASSLAATGIIEAFF. In nucleotides, the CDR3 is TGTGCCAGCAGCTTAGCAGCCACAGGGATTATCGAAGCTTTCTTT.

This chain connects TRBV7-9 to TRBJ2-4; maybe TRBD1 (6 bases). The CDR3 extends over 15 amino acids. V lost 4 bases and J lost 5, with 15 bases in between. Germline-derived CDR1 and CDR2 are SEHNR and FQNEAQ (reference sequence). DNA for the CDR3: TGTGCCAGCAGCTCCTACAGGGTGACCCAAAACATTCAGTACTTC. It codes for CASSSYRVTQNIQYF.

This rearrangement joins TRBV6-1 to TRBJ2-7; 9 positions agree with TRBD2. This CDR3 is built from 15 residues. Germline V gene sequence: CDR1 MNHNS, CDR2 SASEGT. The junction had 8 bases not matched to a gene; V was cut back by 2 bases and J by 6 bases. The CDR3 region has the DNA TGTGCCAGCAGTGAATTTAGCGGGAGTTCGGGCGAGCAGTACTTC. Translation gives CASSEFSGSSGEQYF.

The rearrangement uses TRBV6-6 and TRBJ1-2; D gene ambiguous. V dropped 4 bases and J dropped 2 bases, with 8 bases sitting between them. The germline gives CDR1 MNHNY, CDR2 SVGAGI (reference sequence). The CDR3 is made up of 13 amino acids. CDR3 sequence (DNA): TGTGCCAGCAGTTCGGGGTGGAACTATGGCTACACCTTC. Translation gives CASSSGWNYGYTF.

This clone was counted a single time. This chain links TRBV30 with TRBJ2-7; maybe TRBD2 (5 bases). V was pared by 1 base and J by 5 bases, with 18 bases between. This CDR3 comprises 15 residues. Germline V gene lookup returns CDR1 GTSNPN and CDR2 SVGIG (reference sequence). For the CDR3, the DNA is TGTGCCTGGAGTGCCACTGGGCGAGGGTATGACGAGCAGTACTTC. As protein: CAWSATGRGYDEQYF.

The J gene is TRBJ2-7, the V gene TRBV6-4; D not resolved. The V end was cut by 4 bases, the J end by 3 bases, with 13 bases between. The CDR3 runs 14 residues. Germline V gives CDR1 MRHNA, CDR2 SNTAGT. CDR3 DNA sequence: TGTGCCAGCAGTGTAGAACTCGAAGGCTACGAGCAGTACTTC. It codes for CASSVELEGYEQYF.

With regard to this clone: Just one base apart from a much larger clone, this may be a read error. The genes are TRBV30 and TRBJ2-5; the match to TRBD1 covers 7 bases. The J call may be in error: the DNA end matches TRBJ2-7 better. Germline values: CDR1 GTSNPN, CDR2 SVGIG (reference sequence). This CDR3 is 14 amino acids long. This CDR3 reads CAWSVSAQGNEQYF. CDR3 bases: TGTGCCTGGAGTGTAAGCGCACAGGGGAACGAGCAGTACTTC.

This clone has only one observation. This rearrangement joins TRBV5-1 to TRBJ1-6; no clear D. Germline V gives CDR1 SGHRS, CDR2 YFSETQ. The CDR3 covers 14 residues. V was clipped by 4 bases and J by 0 bases, with 5 bases between them. CDR3 nucleotides: TGCGCCAGCAGCGAGGGCTCCTATAATTCACCCCTCCACTTT. Amino acids: CASSEGSYNSPLHF.

This chain connects TRBV15 to TRBJ2-5, with D perhaps matching TRBD2 (6 bases). V lost 1 base to trimming and J lost 5 bases, with 8 bases between them. The germline V gene has CDR1 LNHNV and CDR2 YYDKDF (reference sequence). The CDR3 has 13 residues. DNA of the CDR3: TGTGCCACCAGCAGAGGGGAGGCGGAGACCCAGTACTTC. Translation gives CATSRGEAETQYF.

The rearrangement joins TRBV4-1 to TRBJ2-7; TRBD1 is a possible D gene (6 bases). The CDR3 has 14 residues. Germline values: CDR1 MGHRA, CDR2 YSYEKL. Deletions cut 3 bases from V and 3 bases from J, with 12 bases between. DNA of the CDR3: TGCGCCAGCAGCCAGCAACAGGGCCACTACGAGCAGTACTTC. It yields the protein CASSQQQGHYEQYF.

This clone was observed a handful of times. V usage is TRBV14 and J usage is TRBJ2-3; D remains ambiguous. Germline V gene lookup returns CDR1 SGHDN and CDR2 FVKESK. V gave up 1 base and J gave up 2 bases, with 10 bases separating them. This CDR3 is built from 15 residues. CDR3 DNA sequence: TGTGCCAGCAGCCAAGTAGTCGCCTTCACAGATACGCAGTATTTT. Amino acids: CASSQVVAFTDTQYF.

The rearrangement links TRBV29-1 to TRBJ2-2; D call uncertain. This CDR3 has 11 amino acids. Per the germline V gene, CDR1 is SQVTM and CDR2 is ANQGSEA. With 5 bases removed from V and 7 bases from J, the gap between germline ends came to 8 bases. The CDR3 bases are TGCAGCGTTTTAAGGCACGGGGAGCTGTTTTTT. This sequence encodes CSVLRHGELFF.

This chain joins TRBV5-4 and TRBJ2-1; D is unclear. There are 13 residues in the CDR3. V was trimmed by 0 bases and J by 4 bases, leaving 5 bases between them. The germline V gene encodes CDR1 SGHNT and CDR2 YYREEE (reference sequence). CDR3 DNA sequence: TGTGCCAGCAGCTTGGAACAGTACAATGAGCAGTTCTTC. Its protein is CASSLEQYNEQFF.

This clone has just a few counts. The chain recombines TRBV6-6 with TRBJ2-7; D is possibly TRBD2 (6 bases). The CDR3 runs 14 residues. The V gene lost 4 bases and the J gene lost 5 bases, with 15 bases spanning the gap. Per the germline V gene, CDR1 is MNHNY and CDR2 is SVGAGI (reference sequence). CDR3 region: CASSFGRGGDEQYF. CDR3 in DNA: TGTGCCAGCAGTTTCGGTAGGGGAGGCGACGAGCAGTACTTC.

The table lists this clone with a few counts. The chain uses TRBV5-4 and TRBJ2-7, with 13 positions matching TRBD2. From germline, CDR1 is SGHNT and CDR2 YYREEE (reference sequence). The CDR3 is 18 amino acids. V gave up 3 bases and J gave up 2 bases; unmatched junction bases: 11. DNA for the CDR3: TGTGCCAGCAGCTCCCGGACTAGCGGGAGTCGAGGGGCCTACGAGCAGTACTTC. Residues: CASSSRTSGSRGAYEQYF. Supplemented by reference TRBV5-4 and TRBJ2-7, the full variable domain reads ETGVTQSPTHLIKTRGQQVTLRCSSQSGHNTVSWYQQALGQGPQFIFQYYREEENGRGNFPPRFSGLQFPNYSSELNVNALELDDSALYLCASSSRTSGSRGAYEQYFGPGTRLTVT.